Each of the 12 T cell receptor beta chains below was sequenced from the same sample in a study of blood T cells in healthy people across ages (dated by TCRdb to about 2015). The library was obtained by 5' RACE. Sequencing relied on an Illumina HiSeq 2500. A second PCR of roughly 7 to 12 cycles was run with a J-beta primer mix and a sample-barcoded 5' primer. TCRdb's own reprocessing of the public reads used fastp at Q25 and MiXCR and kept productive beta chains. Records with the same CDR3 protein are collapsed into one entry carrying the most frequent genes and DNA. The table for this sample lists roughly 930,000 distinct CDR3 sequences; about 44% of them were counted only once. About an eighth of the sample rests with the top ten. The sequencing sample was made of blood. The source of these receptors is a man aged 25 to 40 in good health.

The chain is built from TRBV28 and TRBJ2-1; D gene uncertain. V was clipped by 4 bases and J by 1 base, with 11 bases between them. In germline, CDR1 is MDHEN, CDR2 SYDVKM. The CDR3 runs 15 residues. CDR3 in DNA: TGTGCCAGCAGTTCACCGACAAATTCCTACAATGAGCAGTTCTTC. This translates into CASSSPTNSYNEQFF.

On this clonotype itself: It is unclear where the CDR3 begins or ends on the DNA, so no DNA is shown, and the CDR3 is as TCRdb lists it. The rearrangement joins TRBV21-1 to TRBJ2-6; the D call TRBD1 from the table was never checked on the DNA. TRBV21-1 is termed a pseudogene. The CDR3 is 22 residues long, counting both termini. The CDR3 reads CASSPDRRTGSLFGGGANVLTF.

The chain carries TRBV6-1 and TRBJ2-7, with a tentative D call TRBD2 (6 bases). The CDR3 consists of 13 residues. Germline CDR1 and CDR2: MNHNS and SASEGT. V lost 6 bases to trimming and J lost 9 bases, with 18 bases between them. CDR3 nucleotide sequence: TGTGCCAGCAGGGGACGCGGGGTAAACGCGCAGTACTTC. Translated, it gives CASRGRGVNAQYF.

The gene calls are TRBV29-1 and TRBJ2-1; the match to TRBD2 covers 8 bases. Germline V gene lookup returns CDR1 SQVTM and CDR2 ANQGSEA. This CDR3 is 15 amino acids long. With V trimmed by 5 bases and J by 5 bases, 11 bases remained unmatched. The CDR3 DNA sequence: TGCAGCGTTCTCATCAGCGGGGGCGCCCACAATGAGCAGTTCTTC. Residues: CSVLISGGAHNEQFF.

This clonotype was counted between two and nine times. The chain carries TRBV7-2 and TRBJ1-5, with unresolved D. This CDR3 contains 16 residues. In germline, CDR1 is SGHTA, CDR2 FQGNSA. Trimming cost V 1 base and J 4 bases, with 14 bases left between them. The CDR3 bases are TGTGCCAGCAGCTTAGAGGCCAACCTGGGGAATCAGCCCCAGCATTTT. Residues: CASSLEANLGNQPQHF.

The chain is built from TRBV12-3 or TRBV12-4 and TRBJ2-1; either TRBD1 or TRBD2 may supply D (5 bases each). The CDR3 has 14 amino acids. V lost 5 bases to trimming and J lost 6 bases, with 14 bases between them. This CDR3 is CASSPQGRLNEQFF. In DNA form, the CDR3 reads TGTGCCAGCAGTCCCCAGGGACGCCTCAATGAGCAGTTCTTC.

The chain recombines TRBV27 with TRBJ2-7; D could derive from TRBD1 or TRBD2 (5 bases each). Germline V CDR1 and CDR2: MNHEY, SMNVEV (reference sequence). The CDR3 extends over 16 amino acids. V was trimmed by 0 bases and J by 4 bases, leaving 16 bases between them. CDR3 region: CASSLSGAGPIYEQYF. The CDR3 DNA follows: TGTGCCAGCAGTTTATCAGGGGCGGGTCCAATATACGAGCAGTACTTC.

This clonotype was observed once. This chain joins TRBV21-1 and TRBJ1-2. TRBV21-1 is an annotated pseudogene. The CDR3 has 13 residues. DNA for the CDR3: TGTGCCAGCAGAACAAACAGCAACTATGGCTACACCTTC. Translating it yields CASRTNSNYGYTF.

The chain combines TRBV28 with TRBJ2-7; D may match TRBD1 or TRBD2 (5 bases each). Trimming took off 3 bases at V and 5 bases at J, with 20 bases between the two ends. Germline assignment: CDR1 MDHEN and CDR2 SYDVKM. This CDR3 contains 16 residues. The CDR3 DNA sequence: TGTGCCAGCAGTTTTATCGAGGGACGCCTTGGTAACGAGCAGTACTTC. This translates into CASSFIEGRLGNEQYF.

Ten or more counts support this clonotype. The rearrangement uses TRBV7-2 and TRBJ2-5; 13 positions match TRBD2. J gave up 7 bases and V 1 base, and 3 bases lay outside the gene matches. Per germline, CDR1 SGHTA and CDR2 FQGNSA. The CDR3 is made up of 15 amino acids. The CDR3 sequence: CASSLGTSGGMTQYF. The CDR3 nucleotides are TGTGCCAGCAGCTTAGGGACTAGCGGGGGAATGACCCAGTACTTC.

The CDR3 protein is CASGDSPGALSTQYF. DNA of the CDR3: TGCGCCAGCGGCGACAGCCCGGGTGCATTAAGCACGCAGTATTTT. The chain has TRBV5-1 and TRBJ2-3; tentative D call: TRBD1 (5 bases). The CDR3 loop spans 15 amino acids. Per germline, CDR1 SGHRS and CDR2 YFSETQ. Trimming removed 7 bases at V and 9 bases at J, with 24 bases between.

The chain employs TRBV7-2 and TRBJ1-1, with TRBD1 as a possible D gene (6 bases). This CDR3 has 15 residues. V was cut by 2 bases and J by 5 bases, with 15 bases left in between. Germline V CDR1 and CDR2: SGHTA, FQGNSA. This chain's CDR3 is CASSLNGGGYTEAFF. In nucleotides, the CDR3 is TGTGCCAGCAGCTTAAACGGGGGCGGATATACTGAAGCTTTCTTT.